The rows below give T cell receptor beta chains drawn from one sample of a study of blood T cell repertoires in COVID-19. Assay used: immunoSEQ multiplex PCR; TCRdb lists only in-frame clones, some missing. The table records thousands of clones, about 85% of them present only once. Sequencing was performed on peripheral blood. These receptors came from a man in his 70s with active COVID-19. The CDR3 runs from the conserved cysteine through the conserved F or W. The order of the fields is D gene, V gene, clone size, J gene, CDR3 protein, CDR3 DNA. D genes are given only for firm matches. A clone size is listed for some rows: how often the clone was seen (once, few, many), or a class if it is expanded.

>-|TRBV19|-|TRBJ2-2
CASSMVGGNTGELFF
TGTGCCAGTAGTATGGTGGGAGGGAACACCGGGGAGCTGTTTTTT
>TRBD2|TRBV29-1|few|TRBJ2-7
CSVGRSGGDEQYF
TGCAGCGTTGGCCGCTCGGGGGGTGACGAGCAGTACTTC
>-|TRBV5-6|-|TRBJ1-1
CASSLTQGSAFF
TGTGCCAGCAGCTTGACACAGGGAAGCGCTTTCTTT
>-|TRBV10-3|-|TRBJ1-2
CAISEVGEEGYTF
TGTGCCATCAGTGAGGTCGGGGAGGAGGGCTACACCTTC
>-|TRBV19|-|TRBJ2-1
CASSTPGFYNEQFF
TGTGCCAGTAGTACCCCAGGCTTTTACAATGAGCAGTTCTTC
>-|TRBV9|once|TRBJ2-1
CASSVEETVITYNEQFF
TGTGCCAGCAGCGTAGAGGAAACAGTTATTACCTACAATGAGCAGTTCTTC
>TRBD1|TRBV6-5|-|TRBJ1-2
CASRAPGQLFGGYTF
TGTGCCAGCAGGGCCCCGGGACAGCTGTTCGGTGGCTACACCTTC
>TRBD1|TRBV4-1|-|TRBJ2-5
CASRKTGTVYQYF
TGCGCCAGCAGGAAAACCGGGACAGTCTACCAGTACTTC
>-|TRBV7-2|-|TRBJ2-7
CASSSSHSGTYEQYF
TGTGCCAGCAGCTCTAGTCACTCCGGTACCTACGAGCAGTACTTC
>TRBD2|TRBV5-4|-|TRBJ2-3
CASSFTSGGSTDTQYF
TGTGCCAGCAGCTTTACTAGCGGGGGAAGCACAGATACGCAGTATTTT
>-|TRBV5-4|-|TRBJ1-6
CASSSTARGSSYNSPLHF
TGTGCCAGCAGCTCTACCGCCAGGGGAAGCTCCTATAATTCACCCCTCCACTTT
>-|TRBV6-5|-|TRBJ1-5
CASSFGGSNQPQHF
TGTGCCAGCAGTTTTGGGGGGAGCAATCAGCCCCAGCATTTT
>-|TRBV13|-|TRBJ2-7
CASSHTTRTYEQYF
TGTGCCAGCAGCCACACAACGCGGACTTACGAGCAGTACTTC
>TRBD1|TRBV5-1|-|TRBJ2-7
CASSVWTGLGYEQYF
TGCGCCAGCAGCGTGTGGACAGGTTTAGGGTACGAGCAGTACTTC
>TRBD2|TRBV27|few|TRBJ2-3
CASARREGADTQYF
TGTGCCAGCGCTCGGCGGGAGGGGGCAGATACGCAGTATTTT
>-|TRBV7-9|-|TRBJ1-1
CASSPEGRYTEAFF
TGTGCCAGCAGCCCAGAGGGGAGGTATACTGAAGCTTTCTTT
>-|TRBV5-1|-|TRBJ1-4
CASSPDTPGEKLFF
TGCGCCAGCAGCCCGGACACCCCAGGGGAAAAACTGTTTTTT
>-|TRBV5-1|-|TRBJ2-2
CASSLGRGPPNTGELFF
TGCGCCAGCAGCTTGGGGCGGGGACCCCCGAACACCGGGGAGCTGTTTTTT
>-|TRBV11-2|-|TRBJ1-2
CASSLDPAAIYGYTF
TGTGCCAGCAGCTTAGATCCGGCGGCTATATATGGCTACACCTTC
>-|TRBV4-1|once|TRBJ2-1
CASSPVRGEQFF
TGCGCCAGCAGCCCCGTGCGGGGTGAGCAGTTCTTC
>TRBD1|TRBV5-1|-|TRBJ1-5
CASSFTGEGNQPQHF
TGCGCCAGCAGCTTTACAGGGGAGGGCAATCAGCCCCAGCATTTT
>-|TRBV7-8|-|TRBJ1-1
CASSRQVNTEAFF
TGTGCCAGCAGCAGACAGGTGAACACTGAAGCTTTCTTT
>-|TRBV5-6|-|TRBJ2-1
CASSLVGGGNEQFF
TGTGCCAGCAGCTTGGTTGGCGGCGGAAATGAGCAGTTCTTC
>TRBD1|TRBV27|-|TRBJ2-1
CASSLSPGTGTYNEQFF
TGTGCCAGCAGTTTATCCCCCGGGACAGGGACCTACAATGAGCAGTTCTTC
>-|TRBV27|-|TRBJ1-4
CASRTSSRGNEKLFF
TGTGCCAGCAGGACTTCTAGCAGGGGCAATGAAAAACTGTTTTTT
>-|TRBV12-3/TRBV12-4|once|TRBJ2-2
CASTLESTGELFF
TGTGCCAGCACCCTAGAGTCGACCGGGGAGCTGTTTTTT
>TRBD2|TRBV18|-|TRBJ2-1
CASSLAGGPYNEQFF
TGTGCCAGCTCACTAGCGGGAGGGCCCTACAATGAGCAGTTCTTC
>TRBD1|TRBV5-8|-|TRBJ1-1
CASSLGRSGGLTEAFF
TGTGCCAGCAGCTTGGGGCGGTCAGGGGGCCTCACTGAAGCTTTCTTT
>TRBD2|TRBV6-5|-|TRBJ2-5
CASSPGLGETQYF
TGTGCCAGCAGTCCCGGACTAGGGGAGACCCAGTACTTC